This T cell receptor beta chain was sequenced for a study of technical replicates of blood from a handful of donors. The assay was immunoSEQ multiplex PCR, and TCRdb's table has in-frame clones only and misses some. The data show 80,000 to 90,000 clones, roughly 94% seen once. In its sample, this clone was seen once. The sequencing input was T cells isolated from PBMCs. This TCR was recovered from a human donor in good health.

The CDR3, as DNA: TGTGCCAGCAGCTTAGAGCAGGCACCTCTCGGTGGCTACACCTTC. It is translated as CASSLEQAPLGGYTF. The chain recombines TRBV11-2 with TRBJ1-2, with D hard to call. The CDR3 covers 15 residues. Germline lookup yields CDR1 SGHAT and CDR2 FQNNGV. Deletions cut 0 bases from V and 7 bases from J, with 15 bases between. Together with reference TRBV11-2 and TRBJ1-2, the CDR3 gives the full variable domain: EAGVAQSPRYKIIEKRQSVAFWCNPISGHATLYWYQQILGQGPKLLIQFQNNGVVDDSQLPKDRFSAERLKGVDSTLKIQPAKLEDSAVYLCASSLEQAPLGGYTFGSGTRLTVV.